The 10 T cell receptor beta chains below come from one sample, sequenced in a study of blood T cell repertoires in COVID-19. Here immunoSEQ multiplex PCR was the method, and the copy in TCRdb shows in-frame clones only, minus some. Of some 120,000 clones in the sample, around nine tenths were seen once. The sequenced sample consisted of peripheral blood. These receptors all stem from a man aged 40-49 years with acute or convalescent COVID-19.

CDR3 DNA: TGCGCCAGCAGCTTGGCGGGACAGGGGCTCTATGGCTACACCTTC. Its translation: CASSLAGQGLYGYTF. The chain joins TRBV5-1 to TRBJ1-2; 10 bases agree with TRBD1. After removal of 0 bases from V and 4 bases from J, the junction contained 3 bases not matched to a gene. The CDR3 totals 15 residues. Germline CDR1 and CDR2: SGHRS and YFSETQ. Using reference TRBV5-1 and TRBJ1-2 for the parts outside the CDR3, the full variable domain is KAGVTQTPRYLIKTRGQQVTLSCSPISGHRSVSWYQQTPGQGLQFLFEYFSETQRNKGNFPGRFSGRQFSNSRSEMNVSTLELGDSALYLCASSLAGQGLYGYTFGSGTRLTVV.

The CDR3, as DNA: TGCGCCAGCAGCCCCGGAGCAGATACGCAGTATTTT. It encodes CASSPGADTQYF. The rearrangement uses TRBV5-1 and TRBJ2-3; D remains unclear. The CDR3 runs 12 residues. Germline CDR1 SGHRS, CDR2 YFSETQ. V was cut by 4 bases and J by 4 bases, with 7 bases left in between.

This chain links TRBV19 with TRBJ1-2, with D unresolved. The CDR3 has 18 residues. From germline, CDR1 is LNHDA and CDR2 SQIVND (reference sequence). V lost 3 bases to trimming and J lost 6 bases, with 26 bases between them. This chain's CDR3 is CASSMGLGEDLLRNGYTF. The CDR3 nucleotides are TGTGCCAGTAGTATGGGCTTGGGAGAGGATCTCTTACGGAATGGCTACACCTTC.

The rearrangement joins TRBV4-3 to TRBJ2-2, with D hard to call. CDR1 LGHNA and CDR2 YSLEER come from the germline V gene. V shed 8 bases and J shed 4 bases, with 11 bases lying between them. This CDR3 is 13 amino acids long. The CDR3 coding sequence is TGCGCCAGCTCCCTAGTCGGCACCGGGGAGCTGTTTTTT. Translating it yields CASSLVGTGELFF.

This chain joins TRBV10-3 and TRBJ1-6; 9 bases map to TRBD1. The germline V gene encodes CDR1 ENHRY and CDR2 SYGVKD. This CDR3 contains 14 residues. The junction had 3 bases not matched to a gene; V was cut back by 5 bases and J by 7 bases. In DNA, the CDR3 is TGTGCCATCAGTACCGGGACAGGGAATTCACCCCTCCACTTT. Residues: CAISTGTGNSPLHF.

This clone has just one count. The genes are TRBV7-2 and TRBJ1-6; D remains ambiguous. Deletions cut 1 base from V and 0 bases from J, with 4 bases between. The CDR3 is made up of 15 amino acids. Germline loops: CDR1 SGHTA, CDR2 FQGNSA. The CDR3, as DNA: TGTGCCAGCAGCTTAGTCAACTCCTATAATTCACCCCTCCACTTT. Translation: CASSLVNSYNSPLHF.

The chain carries TRBV25-1 and TRBJ2-5; D may be TRBD1 (6 bases). Trimming shortened V by 2 bases and J by 2 bases, and 15 bases separated the two germline ends. The CDR3 consists of 16 residues. Germline CDR1 MGHDK, CDR2 SYGVNS. CDR3 DNA sequence: TGTGCCAGCAGTGAACAGGGGAGAGGGGGACAAGAGACCCAGTACTTC. This sequence encodes CASSEQGRGGQETQYF. Based on the CDR3 plus reference TRBV25-1 and TRBJ2-5, the full variable domain is EADIYQTPRYLVIGTGKKITLECSQTMGHDKMYWYQQDPGMELHLIHYSYGVNSTEKGDLSSESTVSRIRTEHFPLTLESARPSHTSQYLCASSEQGRGGQETQYFGPGTRLLVL.

The J gene is TRBJ2-2, the V gene TRBV7-7; possibly TRBD2 for D (6 bases). There are 16 residues in the CDR3. Trimming removed 1 base at V and 1 base at J, with 10 bases between. CDR1 is SSHAT and CDR2 is FNYEAQ in the germline V gene (reference sequence). In DNA form, the CDR3 reads TGTGCCAGCAGCTTAGATGGTAGCGGGAACACCGGGGAGCTGTTTTTT. Protein: CASSLDGSGNTGELFF.

The chain uses TRBV3-1 (or the pseudogene TRBV3-2) and TRBJ1-5; D is ambiguous. Germline CDR1 LGHDT, CDR2 YNNKEL (reference sequence). V gave up 5 bases and J gave up 2 bases, with 4 bases separating them. CDR3 size: 12 residues. The CDR3 region is CASSIGNQPQHF. The DNA of the CDR3 is TGTGCCAGCAGCATCGGCAATCAGCCCCAGCATTTT.

Only one count was recorded for this clone. This chain uses TRBV12-3 or TRBV12-4 with TRBJ1-6; D gene ambiguous. CDR3 size: 12 residues. Trimming stripped 2 bases from V and 9 bases from J, with 5 bases between. The CDR3 region is CASSLSSSPLHF. The DNA for the CDR3 is TGTGCCAGCAGTTTATCGAGTTCACCCCTCCACTTT.